This T cell receptor (beta chain) appears in the sequencing data of a study of shared clonotypes between healthy human individuals. In the study overall: Researchers assigned three CD4 naive, three CD4 memory, two CD8 naive and one CD8 memory plate to each donor.

Worth noting for this clone: Its specificity is unknown.

Study-wide results and caveats: Lower generation probabilities were found for non-shared clonotypes than for those shared by all four donors. Genetic and exposure-history diversity was limited by the small donor number.

The protocol was immunoSEQ multiplex PCR, while the TCRdb copy is restricted to in-frame clones and leaves out a portion. The sample holds hundreds of thousands of clones; 95% to 96% are singletons and the top ten take approximately 0.12%. V lost 6 bases and J lost 1; bases outside the gene matches: 5. Germline V lookup: CDR1 MNHEY, CDR2 SMNVEV (reference sequence). CDR3 length equals 14 residues. CD45RO-negative, CCR7-selected cells formed the naive CD8 fraction, which excluded terminally differentiated effector memory CD45RA+ cells. All of the donors resided in Nashville, Tennessee, and each was a Caucasian adult.

The sequenced material came from naive CD8+ T cells sorted from blood. The chain has TRBV27 and TRBJ1-1, with TRBD1 identical over 7 bases. The TCR originated in a woman aged 30 to 39 in good health. CDR3 loop: CASRIQGGNTEAFF. The CDR3 DNA sequence: TGTGCCAGCAGGATTCAGGGGGGGAACACTGAAGCTTTCTTT.